The sample holds many counts of the clone carrying this TCR beta chain. The V gene's germline CDR1 is LNHNV and CDR2 YYDKDF (reference sequence). V gave up 0 bases and J gave up 5 bases, with 9 bases separating them. The CDR3 covers 14 residues. This specimen comes from a study of blood T cells in healthy people across ages. The people who gave samples were healthy Caucasians from Russia, aged roughly 6 to 90. Primed by a sample-barcoded 5' primer and a J-beta primer mix, a second PCR proceeded for about 7 to 11 cycles. One entry per CDR3 protein results from TCRdb running MiXCR on the 5' RACE reads. The sample has over 500,000 distinct CDR3 sequences, 52% seen once.

The rearrangement links TRBV15 to TRBJ2-3; D is undetermined. Sequenced input: blood. The sequence was obtained from a woman of 80 years or more in good health. DNA of the CDR3: TGTGCCACCAGCAGAGATCGTACAATAGATACGCAGTATTTT. Translating gives CATSRDRTIDTQYF.